The present TCR beta chain was sequenced within a study of cytomegalovirus exposure and HLA in healthy donors (dated by TCRdb to between 2016 and 2019). Regarding the complete study: An earlier analysis of approximately 640 of the donors reported roughly 270 Gb of sequence data and more than 90 million unique TCR beta sequences from 150 million to 200 million T cells. Roughly 300 gigabases of sequencing data and about 92 million unique TCR sequences made up an early release that covered several hundred HLA-typed donors. Of the roughly 400 genotyped donors, about 80% fell in the genetic ancestry cluster associated with self-reported Caucasian donors. The study aimed to test whether cataloging public T cell receptors could reveal signatures of past pathogen exposure. The T cell repertoires of under 750 subjects were profiled by immunosequencing and related to cytomegalovirus serostatus. Besides the first cohort of roughly 660 subjects, a separate validation cohort made up of some 110 different subjects was used. To predict cytomegalovirus infection status, the study combined high-throughput TCR immunosequencing, statistical association of individual TCRs with disease status, and machine learning. In a later analysis, previously published TCR beta repertoires from about 670 donors were re-analyzed and high-resolution HLA genotyping was added so that TCR occurrence patterns could be studied. Rather than using new phenotypic data, the later analysis identified candidate immune exposures from TCR beta sequences and from how often those sequences occurred across donors. To decide whether each TCR beta V gene segment behaved as functional or pseudogenic, an earlier analysis of approximately 600 of the donors relied on high-throughput TCR beta sequencing. Donor age, sex, ethnicity and CMV serostatus were compiled alongside the repertoire data. A later genetic analysis took genome-wide SNP genotypes for about three fifths of the 666 donors and used that subset as a discovery cohort. Every repertoire in the discovery cohort had been generated on one and the same sequencing platform. Both class I and class II loci were covered by HLA typing, at four-digit resolution. Typing coverage differed by locus: A, B, C, DRB1 and DQB1 were typed in roughly 629-630 donors, DQA1 in about 550, DPA1 in 600 to 610, and DPB1 in approximately 450. Four to six DR-DQ haplotypes were handled as single units for association and clustering because linkage in the cohort was strong. On average, roughly 240,000 unique TCR beta nucleotide sequences were sequenced per donor among more than 350 genotyped donors of the cohort, with 15% to 20% of those sequences being non-productive. What the authors observed across the whole study: According to the authors, the approach could potentially be generalized to other disease states and immunological phenotypes. In an earlier analysis of more than 450 of the donors, most TCR beta V segments were observed in productive rearrangements about 87% or about 30% of the time, broadly matching IMGT annotations. Roughly uniform sequencing depth across donors was assumed in presence/absence analyses, although this assumption may not hold. Correlated functional status among segregating V segments might be attributable to linkage disequilibrium, but an unknown experimental factor could not be ruled out. In a later analysis, the rate of TCR association differed among HLA loci, with DRB1 alleles having the most associated TCRs and HLA-C alleles having the fewest. When HLA alleles, especially DR and DQ, strongly co-occurred, attributing TCR associations to individual alleles was difficult. In a later analysis, 16,951 TCR beta sequences were associated with specific HLA alleles at a false discovery rate of 0.05. For the cohort, immune exposure information was limited to CMV serostatus. Compared with the approximately 720-donor mean, donors in an Asian-associated ancestry cluster had fewer N-insertions in productive TCRs, according to a later genetic analysis. A few of the identified cytomegalovirus-associated TCR beta chains were confirmed in vitro to be specific for cytomegalovirus antigens. A further reported finding was that TCR beta sequences accurately predicted the HLA-A and HLA-B alleles for most subjects in the first cohort. Because HLA typing was missing for some donors at each locus, association tests included only the typed subset. The sequencing pipeline was judged likely to have produced a cluster of highly shared sequence variants as a technical artifact. Most TCR sequences were seen in very few donors, while some public TCRs were found in many individuals. In a later analysis, HLA-associated TCR beta chains were found to be more clonally expanded and to have lower generation probabilities than equally common non-associated chains. A later genetic analysis associated a missense DCLRE1C variant with V-gene and J-gene trimming of TCR beta chains, and an independent cohort replicated the association. Around 16 rarely observed V segments, including chromosome 9 orphons, were excluded from the earlier analysis of several hundred of the donors because counts were too low. Several of the top co-occurrence clusters appeared to be linked to parvovirus B19, influenza, CMV and Epstein-Barr virus, according to a later analysis. Because the 87-base-pair reads could not distinguish some IMGT-functional V segments, including TRBV6-2 and TRBV6-3, those segments were excluded. Only TCR beta chains were sequenced in this cohort, and the absence of alpha or paired-chain data limited detectable features. Most CMV-associated TCR beta chains appeared to be HLA-restricted in a later analysis, and the HLA associations seemed to be driven largely by CMV exposure. Cytomegalovirus status was reported to be diagnosed by the classifier with high specificity and sensitivity in both the original and validation cohorts. The study gave a list of about 170 TCR beta chains associated with cytomegalovirus.

The cohort comprised under 700 healthy bone marrow donors. At the time of sampling, all cohort members were nominally healthy, though unrecorded immune exposures were likely present. The donor tested CMV seronegative, placing the donor among the 352 seronegative members of the cohort. A peripheral blood sample was collected from each donor, and TCR beta sequencing was performed on peripheral blood mononuclear cells. The Qiagen DNeasy Blood Extraction Kit was used to extract genomic DNA from the blood cell samples. Worth noting for this clone: The antigen this receptor binds is unknown. The record has no base qualities; no much larger clone is one base away.

The library came from the immunoSEQ multiplex PCR assay. For the multiplex PCR, a mixture combining 60 forward primers for TCR Vbeta segments and 13 reverse primers for TCR Jbeta segments was used. A multiplex PCR assay on genomic DNA amplified the CDR3 region of rearranged TCR beta genes. Amplified TCR beta libraries were sequenced as 87-base-pair reads on the Illumina HiSeq System. In the paper's pipeline: A later analysis counted around 72 million unique TCR beta chains across the approximately 700 repertoires, and 9 million to 14 million of these chains were shared by at least two donors. Raw reads were error-corrected and collapsed into unique sequences with a nearest-neighbor algorithm that merged closely related sequences to remove PCR and sequencing errors. V, D and J gene segments were assigned by aligning CDR3 sequences to IMGT reference sequences. For a sequence to be retained, a match of at least six nucleotides to both a V gene segment and a J gene segment was required. Rearrangements were called productive when the CDR3 lacked stop codons and stayed in frame with V and J; all others were non-productive. Following IMGT convention, CDR3 was defined as the stretch from the second conserved V-encoded cysteine up to the conserved J-encoded phenylalanine. The earlier analysis of some 580 of the donors excluded any sequence lacking an unambiguous match to a single V gene segment. An earlier analysis of fewer than 650 of the donors classified V segments as functional when productive rearrangements were above 56.7% and as segregating when the standard deviation between donors was above 5%. A statistical classification framework was built for diagnosing cytomegalovirus status from the catalog of TCR beta chain sequences. In a later analysis, V and J genes were assigned by comparing TCR nucleotide sequences against IMGT/GENE-DB human TR gene sequences. The TCRdist pipeline was used in a later analysis to assign CDR3 sequences and most-parsimonious VDJ recombination scenarios. In a later analysis, each TCR beta chain was defined by its CDR3 amino acid sequence together with its V-gene family, and reads without a unique V-gene family were excluded. To address suspected cross-contamination and a sequencing artifact, a later analysis removed a few hundred highly shared, low-generation-probability nucleotide sequences. A later analysis calculated a clonal expansion index for each public chain from normalized within-repertoire ranks of inferred template counts. Generation probabilities in a later analysis came from a VDJ recombination model fitted to out-of-frame rearrangements, and those results were checked against IGoR. In a later analysis, TCR-TCR, TCR-HLA and TCR-CMV co-occurrence was scored with hypergeometric tests, and a repertoire-size bias correction was applied to TCR pairs. To estimate false discovery rates, a later analysis permuted the HLA or CMV assignments 20 times. In a later analysis, co-occurring TCRs were grouped with DBSCAN, and TCRdist sequence similarity was added when clustering was performed within HLA-allele-positive subsets. Repertoires with fewer than 30,000 or more than 120,000 public chains, plus five repertoires with anomalous nucleotide sharing, were excluded from co-occurrence clustering. TCRdb's version of the immuneACCESS table is confined to in-frame rearrangements and falls short of the full clone set. An unresolved V gene accounts for under half of the shortfall where checked; the remainder is of unknown origin. V, J and clone size reflect that table, while D and trimming were determined from the DNA. This sample comprises about 180,000 clones, around 75% of them detected only once. In total, the top ten clones hold just under 3% of the sample.

V and J are truncated by 6 bases and 1 base respectively, leaving an intervening sequence of 13 bases. The CDR3 goes from the cysteine to the phenylalanine over 14 residues. Here the CDR3 DNA is all that survives: 42 bases in frame from base 1. According to the germline V gene, CDR1 reads ENHRY and CDR2 reads SYGVKD. Specimen: PBMCs. The chain joins TRBV10-3 to TRBJ2-7; TRBD1 might be the D gene, on 6 matching bases. The source of this sequence is a male donor in good health and CMV-seronegative. The CDR3 reads as follows: CAISRDTLSYEQYF. The DNA reads as follows: TGTGCCATCAGCCGGGACACCTTGTCCTACGAGCAGTACTTC.